This T cell receptor beta chain was observed in a study of read filtering for tumor transcriptome and immune sequencing. Study overall: 8 or 9 patients were R-ISS I, around 15 were R-ISS II, six or seven were R-ISS III.

Molecular barcoded adaptors covering alpha/delta and beta/gamma chains were used on about 390 ng RNA. TCRdb recomputed calls from the reads with MiXCR, one row per CDR3 protein. The sample contains 60,000 to 80,000 distinct CDR3 sequences, approximately 15% of which appear only once. This clonotype was counted at least ten times. Antigen specificity is unknown. General observations from the study: The CD138-negative fraction was mixed bone marrow immune cells, not pure T cells. Even smaller IR-seq throughput identified most shared clonotypes.

Sampling of bone marrow took place during active disease in every patient. CDR1 and CDR2 (germline): MNHEY, SMNVEV (reference sequence). The CDR3 loop spans 13 amino acids. The germline V and J ends were trimmed by 6 bases and 1 base, with 9 bases remaining between them. This rearrangement joins TRBV27 to TRBJ1-1; D unclear. Source material: a population of CD138-negative cells sorted from bone marrow. This sequence was found in a donor aged 40 or older with multiple myeloma. CDR3 sequence (DNA): TGTGCCAGCAGCTGGAGGGAGAACACTGAAGCTTTCTTT. It is translated as CASSWRENTEAFF.